This T cell receptor beta chain is drawn from a study of T cell responses to AZD1222 COVID-19 vaccine. The table came from immunoSEQ multiplex PCR; TCRdb's copy has only in-frame clones and leaves some out. The profile covers roughly 190,000 clones, with approximately 89% appearing a single time and roughly 1.7% taken by the ten largest. The germline V gene encodes CDR1 SGHVS and CDR2 FQNEAQ. V lost 5 bases and J lost 9, with 11 bases in between. This CDR3 contains 12 residues. Overall study results and limits: White British ancestry dominated among donors, who included more females, and clonal diversity was possibly underestimated.

The sample holds one count of this clone. Its antigen is currently unknown. This specimen consisted of peripheral blood, obtained 28 days after the second AZD1222 dose. The TCR comes from an adult who received the AZD1222 COVID-19 vaccine. This chain uses TRBV7-8 with TRBJ1-5, with D unclear. The CDR3 region has the DNA TGTGCCAGCAGCACCTTCCCTGGGCCCCAGCATTTT. This translates into CASSTFPGPQHF. The full variable domain, with the rest looked up from reference TRBV7-8 and TRBJ1-5, is GAGVSQSPRYKVAKRGQDVALRCDPISGHVSLFWYQQALGQGPEFLTYFQNEAQLDKSGLPSDRFFAERPEGSVSTLKIQRTQQEDSAVYLCASSTFPGPQHFGDGTRLSIL.